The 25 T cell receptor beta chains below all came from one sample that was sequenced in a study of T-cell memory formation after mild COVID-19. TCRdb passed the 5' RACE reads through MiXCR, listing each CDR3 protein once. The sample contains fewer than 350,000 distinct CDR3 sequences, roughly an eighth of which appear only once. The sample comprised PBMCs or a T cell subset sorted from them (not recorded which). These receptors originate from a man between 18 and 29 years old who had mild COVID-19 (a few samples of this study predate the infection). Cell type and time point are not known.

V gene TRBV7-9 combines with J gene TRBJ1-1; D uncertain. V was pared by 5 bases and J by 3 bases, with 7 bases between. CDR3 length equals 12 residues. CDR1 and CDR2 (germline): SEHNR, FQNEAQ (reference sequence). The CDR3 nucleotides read TGTGCCAGCAGCCCGACGGACACTGAAGCTTTCTTT. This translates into CASSPTDTEAFF.

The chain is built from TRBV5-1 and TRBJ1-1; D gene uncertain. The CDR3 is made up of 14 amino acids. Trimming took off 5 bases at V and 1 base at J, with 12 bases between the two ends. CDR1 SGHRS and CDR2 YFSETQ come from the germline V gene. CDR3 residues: CASSARVENTEAFF. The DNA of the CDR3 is TGCGCCAGCAGTGCGAGGGTAGAGAACACTGAAGCTTTCTTT.

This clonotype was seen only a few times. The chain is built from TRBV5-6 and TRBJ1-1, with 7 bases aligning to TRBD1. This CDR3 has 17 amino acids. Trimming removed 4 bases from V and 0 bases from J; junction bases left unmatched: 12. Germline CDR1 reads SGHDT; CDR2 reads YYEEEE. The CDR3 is CASSLVLGDRVNTEAFF. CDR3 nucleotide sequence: TGTGCCAGCAGCCTCGTGCTGGGAGACAGGGTGAACACTGAAGCTTTCTTT.

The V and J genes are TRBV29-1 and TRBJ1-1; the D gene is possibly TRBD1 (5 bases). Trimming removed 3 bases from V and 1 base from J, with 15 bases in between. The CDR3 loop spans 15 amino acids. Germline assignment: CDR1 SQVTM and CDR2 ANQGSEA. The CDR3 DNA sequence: TGCAGCGTTGAGACCGAATTCAGGGAGAACACTGAAGCTTTCTTT. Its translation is CSVETEFRENTEAFF.

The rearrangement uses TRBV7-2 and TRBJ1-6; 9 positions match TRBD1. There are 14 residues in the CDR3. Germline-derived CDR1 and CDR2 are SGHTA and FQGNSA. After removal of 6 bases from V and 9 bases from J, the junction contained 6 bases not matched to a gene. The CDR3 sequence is CASRFRDRVSPLHF. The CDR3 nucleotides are TGTGCCAGCAGGTTCCGGGACAGGGTTTCACCCCTCCACTTT.

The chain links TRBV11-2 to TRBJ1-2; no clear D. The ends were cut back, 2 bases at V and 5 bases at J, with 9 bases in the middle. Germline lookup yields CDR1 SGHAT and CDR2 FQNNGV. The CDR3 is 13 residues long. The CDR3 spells CASSLNSFYGYTF. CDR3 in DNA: TGTGCCAGCAGCTTAAACAGCTTTTATGGCTACACCTTC.

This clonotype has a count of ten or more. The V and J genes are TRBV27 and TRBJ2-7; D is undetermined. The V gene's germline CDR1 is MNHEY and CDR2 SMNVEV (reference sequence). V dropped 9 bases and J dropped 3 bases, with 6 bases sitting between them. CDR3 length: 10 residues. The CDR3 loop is CARALYEQYF. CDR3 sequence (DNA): TGTGCCAGGGCCCTCTACGAGCAGTACTTC.

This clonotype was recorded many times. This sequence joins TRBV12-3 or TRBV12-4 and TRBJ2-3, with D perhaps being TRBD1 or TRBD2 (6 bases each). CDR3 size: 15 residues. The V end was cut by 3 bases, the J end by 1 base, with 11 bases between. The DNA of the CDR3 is TGTGCCAGCAGTTTCCGGGGGCCCGGCACAGATACGCAGTATTTT. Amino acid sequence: CASSFRGPGTDTQYF.

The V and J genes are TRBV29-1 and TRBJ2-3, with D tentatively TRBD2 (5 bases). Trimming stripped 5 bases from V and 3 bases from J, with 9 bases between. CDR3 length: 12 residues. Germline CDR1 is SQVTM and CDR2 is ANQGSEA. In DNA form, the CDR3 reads TGCAGCGTTCTTCCGGGGACAGATACGCAGTATTTT. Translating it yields CSVLPGTDTQYF.

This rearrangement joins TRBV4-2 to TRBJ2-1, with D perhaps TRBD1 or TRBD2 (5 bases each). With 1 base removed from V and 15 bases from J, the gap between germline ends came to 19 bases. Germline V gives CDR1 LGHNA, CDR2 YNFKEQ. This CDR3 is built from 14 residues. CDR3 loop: CASSQAARGSMWFF. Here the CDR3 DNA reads TGTGCCAGCAGCCAAGCTGCGAGGGGCTCCATGTGGTTCTTC.

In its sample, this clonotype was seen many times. This CDR3 reads CASSLRQAYNSPLHF. Written as DNA, the CDR3 is TGTGCCAGCAGTTTACGGCAGGCTTATAATTCACCCCTCCACTTT. The genes are TRBV28 and TRBJ1-6; no firm D call. V was clipped by 2 bases and J by 4 bases, with 9 bases between them. CDR1 and CDR2 from the germline V gene are MDHEN and SYDVKM. The CDR3 sequence is 15 residues long.

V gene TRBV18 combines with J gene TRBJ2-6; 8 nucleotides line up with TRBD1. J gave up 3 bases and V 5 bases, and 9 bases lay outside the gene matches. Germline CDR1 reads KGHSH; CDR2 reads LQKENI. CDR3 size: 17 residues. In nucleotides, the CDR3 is TGTGCCAGCTCAACCGGGACAGGAAATCGTGGGGCCAACGTCCTGACTTTC. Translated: CASSTGTGNRGANVLTF.

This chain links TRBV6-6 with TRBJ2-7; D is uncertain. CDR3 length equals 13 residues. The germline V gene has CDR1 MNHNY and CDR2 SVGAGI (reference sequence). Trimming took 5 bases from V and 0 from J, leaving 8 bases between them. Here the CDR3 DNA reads TGTGCCAGCAGTAGTAGGGCCTCCTACGAGCAGTACTTC. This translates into CASSSRASYEQYF.

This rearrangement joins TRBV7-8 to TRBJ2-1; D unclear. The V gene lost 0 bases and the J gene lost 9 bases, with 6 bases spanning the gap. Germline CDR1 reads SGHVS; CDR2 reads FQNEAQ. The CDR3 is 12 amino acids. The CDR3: CASSLALGEQFF. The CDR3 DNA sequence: TGTGCCAGCAGCTTAGCGTTAGGTGAGCAGTTCTTC.

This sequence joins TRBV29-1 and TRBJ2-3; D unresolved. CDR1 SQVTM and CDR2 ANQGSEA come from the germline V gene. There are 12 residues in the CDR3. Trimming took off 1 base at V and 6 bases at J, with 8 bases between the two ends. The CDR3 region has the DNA TGCAGCGTTGAAGGCCCGCGCGATACGCAGTATTTT. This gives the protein CSVEGPRDTQYF.

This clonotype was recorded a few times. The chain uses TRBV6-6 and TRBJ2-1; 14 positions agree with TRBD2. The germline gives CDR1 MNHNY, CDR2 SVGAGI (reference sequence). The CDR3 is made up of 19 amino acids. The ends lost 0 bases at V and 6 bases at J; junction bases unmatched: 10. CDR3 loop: CASSYSRGTSGGLGNEQFF. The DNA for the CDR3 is TGTGCCAGCAGTTACTCGAGAGGGACTAGCGGGGGCCTCGGCAATGAGCAGTTCTTC.

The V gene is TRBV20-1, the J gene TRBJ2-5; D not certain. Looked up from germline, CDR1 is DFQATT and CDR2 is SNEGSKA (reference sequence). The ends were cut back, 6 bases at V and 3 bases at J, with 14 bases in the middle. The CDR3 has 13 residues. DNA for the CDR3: TGCAGTGCCCTCCGCACCGCGGAAGAGACCCAGTACTTC. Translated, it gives CSALRTAEETQYF.

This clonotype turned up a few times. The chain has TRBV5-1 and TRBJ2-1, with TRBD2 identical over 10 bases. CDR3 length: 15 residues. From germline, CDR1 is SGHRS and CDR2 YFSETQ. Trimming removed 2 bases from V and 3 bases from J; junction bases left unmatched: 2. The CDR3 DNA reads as TGCGCCAGCAGCTTACTAGCGGGGAACTACAATGAGCAGTTCTTC. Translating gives CASSLLAGNYNEQFF.

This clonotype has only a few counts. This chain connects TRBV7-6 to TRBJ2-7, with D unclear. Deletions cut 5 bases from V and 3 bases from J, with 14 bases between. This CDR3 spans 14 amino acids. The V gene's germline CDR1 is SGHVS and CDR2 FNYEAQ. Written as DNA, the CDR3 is TGTGCCAGCAGCCCCCGACGCCCCATCTACGAGCAGTACGTC. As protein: CASSPRRPIYEQYV.

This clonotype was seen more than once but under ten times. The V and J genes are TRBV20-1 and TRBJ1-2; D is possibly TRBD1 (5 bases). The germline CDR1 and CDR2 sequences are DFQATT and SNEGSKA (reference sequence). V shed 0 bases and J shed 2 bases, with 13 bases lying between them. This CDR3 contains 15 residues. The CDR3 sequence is CSARDSAWGNYGYTF. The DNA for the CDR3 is TGCAGTGCTAGAGATTCCGCTTGGGGGAACTATGGCTACACCTTC.

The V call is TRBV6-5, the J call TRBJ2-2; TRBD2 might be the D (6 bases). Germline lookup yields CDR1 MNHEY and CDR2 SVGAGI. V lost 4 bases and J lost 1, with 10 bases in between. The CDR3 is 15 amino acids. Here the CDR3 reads CASSSSGRNTGELFF. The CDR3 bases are TGTGCCAGCAGTTCTTCCGGGAGGAACACCGGGGAGCTGTTTTTT.

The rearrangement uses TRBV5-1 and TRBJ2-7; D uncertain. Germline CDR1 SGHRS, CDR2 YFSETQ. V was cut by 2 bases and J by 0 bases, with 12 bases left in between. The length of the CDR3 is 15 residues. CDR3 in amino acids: CASSFFAASSYEQYF. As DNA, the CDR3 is TGCGCCAGCAGCTTTTTTGCGGCGAGCTCCTACGAGCAGTACTTC.

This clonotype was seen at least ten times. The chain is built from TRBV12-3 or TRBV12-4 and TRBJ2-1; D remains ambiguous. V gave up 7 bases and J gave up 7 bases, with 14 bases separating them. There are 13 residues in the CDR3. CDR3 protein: CASNPGGPNEQFF. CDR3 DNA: TGTGCCAGCAACCCCGGTGGGCCTAATGAGCAGTTCTTC.

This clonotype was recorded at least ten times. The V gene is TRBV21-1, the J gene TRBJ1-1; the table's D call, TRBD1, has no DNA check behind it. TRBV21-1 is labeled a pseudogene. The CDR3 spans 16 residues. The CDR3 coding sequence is TGTGCCAGCAGCAACCCGGACAGGGGGGGGCCTGGAGAAGCTTTCTTT. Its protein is CASSNPDRGGPGEAFF.

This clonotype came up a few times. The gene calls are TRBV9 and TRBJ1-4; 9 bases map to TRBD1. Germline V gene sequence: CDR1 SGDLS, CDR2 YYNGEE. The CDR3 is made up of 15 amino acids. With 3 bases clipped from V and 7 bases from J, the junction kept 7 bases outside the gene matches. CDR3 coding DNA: TGTGCCAGCAGCGGACGACAGGGGGTGGGTGAAAAACTGTTTTTT. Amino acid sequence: CASSGRQGVGEKLFF. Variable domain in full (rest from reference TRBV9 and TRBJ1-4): DSGVTQTPKHLITATGQRVTLRCSPRSGDLSVYWYQQSLDQGLQFLIQYYNGEERAKGNILERFSAQQFPDLHSELNLSSLELGDSALYFCASSGRQGVGEKLFFGSGTQLSVL.